Sequencing of this T cell receptor (beta chain) was carried out in a study of technical replicates of blood from a few donors. A single count supports this clone. Some clones are missing from TCRdb's copy, which holds only in-frame ones; the method was immunoSEQ multiplex PCR. The top ten clones hold approximately 0.24% of a sample with roughly 71,000 clones, about 95% of them seen once. The sample taken for sequencing was T cells isolated from PBMCs. This receptor was taken from a human donor in good health.

The CDR3 bases are TGTGCCAGTAGTGCGGACCTACTAGCGGGGGGCACCTACGAGCAGTACTTC. Its protein product is CASSADLLAGGTYEQYF. The V and J genes are TRBV19 and TRBJ2-7; 12 bases are shared with TRBD2. Losses at the gene ends were 5 bases for V and 2 bases for J; bases not matched to a gene: 10. The CDR3 runs 17 residues. Germline CDR1 LNHDA, CDR2 SQIVND (reference sequence).